What follows are 8 T cell receptor beta chains derived from one specimen sequenced in a study of OX40 agonist ivuxolimab in advanced cancers. Only in-frame clones appear in the TCRdb table, and some are missing; sequencing was by immunoSEQ multiplex PCR. The sample lists 60,000 to 65,000 clones, roughly nine tenths occurring once. Sample: CD4+ or CD8+ T cells sorted from blood, taken in a trial of the OX40 agonist ivuxolimab. Source of these receptors: an adult with an advanced solid tumor such as melanoma, head and neck, liver or kidney cancer.

V gene TRBV20-1 combines with J gene TRBJ2-7, with unresolved D. Germline assignment: CDR1 DFQATT and CDR2 SNEGSKA (reference sequence). V was cut by 6 bases and J by 4 bases, with 7 bases left in between. This CDR3 is 10 amino acids long. This CDR3 is CSAGPYEQYF. In DNA, the CDR3 is TGCAGTGCGGGTCCATACGAGCAGTACTTC.

This chain links TRBV15 with TRBJ1-1; D is uncertain. Trimming left V 5 bases short and J 0 bases short, with 4 bases between. Germline V gene sequence: CDR1 LNHNV, CDR2 YYDKDF (reference sequence). The CDR3 has 12 amino acids. Here the CDR3 reads CATSGMNTEAFF. CDR3 nucleotide sequence: TGTGCCACCAGCGGAATGAACACTGAAGCTTTCTTT.

This clone was counted once. The gene calls are TRBV6-1 and TRBJ2-1; D assignment may be TRBD1 or TRBD2 (5 bases each). This CDR3 has 14 amino acids. CDR1 is MNHNS, CDR2 SASEGT, per germline. V lost 10 bases and J 12 bases, leaving 25 bases between the germline ends. CDR3 bases: TGTGCCAACAGCCCGACGTCTGTGGGGGATACGCAGTTCTTC. This translates into CANSPTSVGDTQFF.

This chain links TRBV9 with TRBJ2-2, with 9 bases matching TRBD1. This CDR3 region has 17 residues. Germline V gene data show CDR1 as SGDLS and CDR2 as YYNGEE. V lost 0 bases, J lost 5 bases, and 8 bases stayed unmatched. The CDR3 bases are TGTGCCAGCAGCGTAGTTACAGGGGGCGCGTGGACCGGGGAGCTGTTTTTT. As protein: CASSVVTGGAWTGELFF.

This clone has more than one count but fewer than ten. The V call is TRBV19, the J call TRBJ2-6; D unresolved. CDR3 length: 15 amino acids. Germline CDR1 LNHDA, CDR2 SQIVND (reference sequence). V lost 3 bases and J 2 bases, leaving 8 bases between the germline ends. In DNA form, the CDR3 reads TGTGCCAGTAGTATCGCAGGAACTGGGGCCAACGTCCTGACTTTC. It translates to CASSIAGTGANVLTF.

The CDR3 sequence is CASENPGLAGKQFF. For the CDR3, the DNA is TGTGCCAGCGAAAATCCGGGACTAGCGGGGAAGCAGTTCTTC. The chain is built from TRBV6-1 and TRBJ2-1, with 13 bases aligning to TRBD2. The V gene's germline CDR1 is MNHNS and CDR2 SASEGT. The CDR3 has 14 residues. Trimming at V came to 8 bases and at J to 11 bases, leaving 9 bases not matched to a gene.

The chain carries TRBV9 and TRBJ2-7; TRBD2 matches 9 bases. The CDR3 extends over 13 amino acids. The V segment lost 5 bases and the J segment 6 bases; nucleotides outside the gene matches: 6. Per the germline V gene, CDR1 is SGDLS and CDR2 is YYNGEE. The DNA of the CDR3 is TGTGCCAGCAGTGCCGTTAGCGGGAGCGAGCAGTACTTC. Encoded protein: CASSAVSGSEQYF.

This sequence joins TRBV6-5 and TRBJ2-7, with D tentatively TRBD1 (5 bases). CDR1 is MNHEY, CDR2 SVGAGI, per germline. The V gene lost 6 bases and the J gene lost 2 bases, with 5 bases spanning the gap. The CDR3 has 11 residues. For the CDR3, the DNA is TGTGCCAGCAGGGACACCTACGAGCAGTACTTC. Protein: CASRDTYEQYF.